These 21 T cell receptor beta chains originate from one sample sequenced in a study of cytomegalovirus exposure and HLA in healthy donors. 60 Vbeta and 13 Jbeta primers were used in PCR. Clones were read by immunoSEQ multiplex PCR, and TCRdb kept only the in-frame ones, dropping some. Of under 150,000 clones in the sample, roughly 79% were seen once. The material sequenced was PBMCs. The receptors shown here come from a woman younger than 30 in good health and CMV-seronegative.

This sequence joins TRBV5-4 and TRBJ2-1; 8 bases agree with TRBD2. The germline gives CDR1 SGHNT, CDR2 YYREEE (reference sequence). The CDR3 covers 15 residues. Trimming removed 3 bases from V and 2 bases from J; junction bases left unmatched: 4. The CDR3: CASSSGLATYNEQFF. As DNA, the CDR3 is TGTGCCAGCAGCTCCGGACTAGCCACCTACAATGAGCAGTTCTTC.

The CDR3 DNA reads as TGTGCCACCAGCAGAGATCGGGGACAGGGATCAGAAAAACTGTTTTTT. It specifies CATSRDRGQGSEKLFF. The V call is TRBV15, the J call TRBJ1-4; 9 nucleotides line up with TRBD1. Germline trimming cut 0 bases from V and 8 bases from J; bases unmatched to any gene: 7. CDR3 length: 16 amino acids. Germline loops: CDR1 LNHNV, CDR2 YYDKDF (reference sequence).

The CDR3 DNA is TGTGCCATTCCCCACCGGGACAGGGGGCTGTGTGAGCAGTTCTTC. Protein product: CAIPHRDRGLCEQFF. The rearrangement uses TRBV27 and TRBJ2-1, with TRBD1 identical over 12 bases. Per germline, CDR1 MNHEY and CDR2 SMNVEV (reference sequence). J was trimmed by 9 bases and V by 10 bases; bases with no gene match: 13. This CDR3 comprises 15 residues.

The chain links TRBV27 to TRBJ1-1; a possible D gene is TRBD1 (5 bases). V was clipped by 3 bases and J by 2 bases, with 16 bases between them. The CDR3 is made up of 16 amino acids. Germline CDR1 and CDR2: MNHEY and SMNVEV (reference sequence). The CDR3 sequence is CASSFSRRARNTEAFF. In DNA form, the CDR3 reads TGTGCCAGCAGTTTCTCGCGCAGGGCACGTAACACTGAAGCTTTCTTT.

The V gene is TRBV18, the J gene TRBJ1-5; 12 bases are shared with TRBD1. Unmatched junction bases numbered 10, after V lost 3 bases and J lost 7 bases. From germline, CDR1 is KGHSH and CDR2 LQKENI. The CDR3 loop spans 17 amino acids. The CDR3 nucleotides read TGTGCCAGCTCACCTTTACCGGGACAGGGGGCAGGACAGCCCCAGCATTTT. This sequence encodes CASSPLPGQGAGQPQHF. Combining the CDR3 with reference TRBV18 and TRBJ1-5 gives the whole variable domain NAGVMQNPRHLVRRRGQEARLRCSPMKGHSHVYWYRQLPEEGLKFMVYLQKENIIDESGMPKERFSAEFPKEGPSILRIQQVVRGDSAAYFCASSPLPGQGAGQPQHFGDGTRLSIL.

V usage is TRBV6-1 and J usage is TRBJ1-6; possible D gene TRBD1, 6 bases. CDR1 and CDR2 from the germline V gene are MNHNS and SASEGT. There are 15 residues in the CDR3. The germline V and J ends were trimmed by 6 bases and 6 bases, with 15 bases remaining between them. CDR3 nucleotides: TGTGCCAGCAGCCCCCAGCGGACAGTTAATTCACCCCTCCACTTT. Translation gives CASSPQRTVNSPLHF.

The rearrangement joins TRBV14 to TRBJ2-2; tentatively, D is TRBD2 (5 bases). Trimming left V 4 bases short and J 2 bases short, with 14 bases between. The CDR3 consists of 16 residues. Per germline, CDR1 SGHDN and CDR2 FVKESK. The CDR3 protein is CASSPSSTTNTGELFF. DNA of the CDR3: TGTGCCAGCAGCCCTTCTAGCACTACTAACACCGGGGAGCTGTTTTTT.

The chain recombines TRBV30 with TRBJ2-1; D might be TRBD2 (5 bases). This CDR3 region has 13 residues. Trimming took off 2 bases at V and 4 bases at J, with 9 bases between the two ends. Germline V gene data show CDR1 as GTSNPN and CDR2 as SVGIG (reference sequence). DNA of the CDR3: TGTGCCTGGAGTAGCGAGGGATACAATGAGCAGTTCTTC. This gives the protein CAWSSEGYNEQFF.

This rearrangement joins TRBV2 to TRBJ1-5, with 7 bases fitting TRBD1. The germline V gene encodes CDR1 SNHLY and CDR2 FYNNEI. V shed 9 bases and J 5 bases; nucleotides not matched to a gene: 7. The CDR3 has 13 residues. CDR3 amino acids: CASTGEEDQPQHF. CDR3 DNA: TGTGCCAGTACAGGGGAGGAGGATCAGCCCCAGCATTTT.

The chain has TRBV9 and TRBJ1-6, with D perhaps TRBD1 (5 bases). The CDR3 spans 15 residues. CDR1 is SGDLS, CDR2 YYNGEE, per germline. With 0 bases removed from V and 9 bases from J, the gap between germline ends came to 13 bases. CDR3 protein: CASSVESGSTSPLHF. The CDR3 region has the DNA TGTGCCAGCAGCGTAGAGTCAGGGTCGACTTCACCCCTCCACTTT.

The rearrangement joins TRBV4-1 to TRBJ2-5, with D maybe TRBD2 (6 bases). This CDR3 is built from 15 residues. Germline CDR1 MGHRA, CDR2 YSYEKL. V was shortened by 0 bases and J by 5 bases, with 13 bases between the two germline ends. CDR3 region: CASSQDPGLAETQYF. The CDR3 region has the DNA TGCGCCAGCAGCCAAGATCCCGGTCTAGCGGAGACCCAGTACTTC.

The J gene is TRBJ1-1, the V gene TRBV7-9; 7 bases are a match to TRBD1. The V and J ends lost 0 bases and 4 bases, in that order; junction bases with no gene match: 5. The CDR3 sequence is 15 residues long. The V gene's germline CDR1 is SEHNR and CDR2 FQNEAQ (reference sequence). CDR3 sequence: CASSLAGQSRTEAFF. The CDR3 nucleotides read TGTGCCAGCAGCTTAGCGGGACAGTCACGCACTGAAGCTTTCTTT.

The chain has TRBV28 and TRBJ2-7; D remains ambiguous. The CDR3 loop spans 16 amino acids. Germline assignment: CDR1 MDHEN and CDR2 SYDVKM. V shed 6 bases and J shed 2 bases, with 20 bases lying between them. The CDR3 region has the DNA TGTGCCAGCAGACTCCTTAGCCCGTCGAGGACCTACGAGCAGTACTTC. This encodes CASRLLSPSRTYEQYF.

The rearrangement uses TRBV28 and TRBJ1-1; D gene ambiguous. The CDR3 runs 14 residues. Germline values: CDR1 MDHEN, CDR2 SYDVKM. The V end lost 6 bases, the J end lost 0 bases, and 11 bases lay between the germline ends. The CDR3 loop is CASSPHSMNTEAFF. The CDR3 DNA follows: TGTGCCAGCAGCCCCCACAGCATGAACACTGAAGCTTTCTTT.

This clone was detected only a few times. V gene TRBV4-2 combines with J gene TRBJ1-5, with TRBD1 matching over 10 bases. The CDR3 loop spans 15 amino acids. The ends lost 2 bases at V and 6 bases at J; junction bases unmatched: 4. CDR1 and CDR2 from the germline V gene are LGHNA and YNFKEQ. CDR3 protein: CASSQRQGAGQPQHF. CDR3 in DNA: TGTGCCAGCAGCCAAAGACAGGGGGCGGGTCAGCCCCAGCATTTT.

The genes are TRBV6-1 and TRBJ1-5; 7 nucleotides align to TRBD1. The CDR3 contains 12 residues. V dropped 8 bases and J dropped 6; count of bases not matched to a gene: 4. Germline CDR1 and CDR2: MNHNS and SASEGT. The CDR3 DNA follows: TGTGCCAGCTTCGACAGGGTTCAGCCCCAGCATTTT. Translated, it gives CASFDRVQPQHF.

CDR3: CASSPGTGSSEQFF. The CDR3 DNA reads as TGTGCCAGCAGCCCCGGGACAGGGTCTAGTGAGCAGTTCTTC. The J gene is TRBJ2-1, the V gene TRBV5-4; 9 nucleotides match TRBD1. CDR3 length: 14 residues. Germline-derived CDR1 and CDR2 are SGHNT and YYREEE (reference sequence). J gave up 9 bases and V 4 bases, and 8 bases lay outside the gene matches.

This clone showed up just a few times. The chain uses TRBV6-6 and TRBJ1-1; D unclear. The CDR3 sequence is 13 residues long. Germline CDR1 MNHNY, CDR2 SVGAGI (reference sequence). The germline V and J ends were trimmed by 7 bases and 5 bases, with 14 bases remaining between them. CDR3 sequence: CASKVEAWTEAFF. CDR3 coding DNA: TGTGCCAGCAAAGTAGAGGCGTGGACTGAAGCTTTCTTT.

The V gene is TRBV5-1, the J gene TRBJ2-3; D is ambiguous. Germline lookup yields CDR1 SGHRS and CDR2 YFSETQ. The CDR3 runs 11 residues. V shed 5 bases and J shed 5 bases, with 6 bases lying between them. In DNA, the CDR3 is TGCGCCAGCAGTTATCTAGATACGCAGTATTTT. It is translated as CASSYLDTQYF.

This chain connects TRBV6-5 to TRBJ1-6; D gene uncertain. Germline V CDR1 and CDR2: MNHEY, SVGAGI. The ends were cut back, 2 bases at V and 3 bases at J, with 11 bases in the middle. The CDR3 length is 16 residues. CDR3 residues: CASSYGSTNYNSPLHF. DNA of the CDR3: TGTGCCAGCAGTTACGGTAGTACCAACTATAATTCACCCCTCCACTTT.

This chain links TRBV4-1 with TRBJ2-7; D is ambiguous. The CDR3 is 12 amino acids. V was shortened by 6 bases and J by 2 bases, with 8 bases between the two germline ends. Germline CDR1 MGHRA, CDR2 YSYEKL. This CDR3 is CASSSPAYEQYF. The CDR3 nucleotides are TGCGCCAGCAGTTCGCCAGCCTACGAGCAGTACTTC.